The sequence of this T cell receptor (beta chain) was determined in a study of PD-L1 blockade in urothelial cancer. On the study more broadly: Males with bladder-origin urothelial cancer constituted about 85% of the roughly 29 patients.

This clone was counted a few times. Using immunoSEQ multiplex PCR, the repertoire was profiled, and TCRdb retains in-frame clones only, with some absent. The sample shows more than 65,000 clones, around 90% of them seen only once. V gave up 4 bases and J gave up 6 bases, with 13 bases separating them. This CDR3 region has 14 residues. The germline V gene has CDR1 MNHEY and CDR2 SMNVEV (reference sequence). The chain joins TRBV27 to TRBJ1-5; D is possibly TRBD1 (5 bases). The source of this sequence is a woman in her seventies with urothelial cancer. The sequences come from PBMCs, collected around atezolizumab (anti-PD-L1) treatment. CDR3 bases: TGTGCCAGCAGTTGGTCGGCAGGGCGTCAGCCCCAGCATTTT. It specifies CASSWSAGRQPQHF.